Reported below is one TCR beta chain. These data come from a study of blood T cell repertoires in COVID-19. Germline V gene sequence: CDR1 SGHAT, CDR2 FQNNGV. The CDR3 contains 14 residues. V lost 5 bases to trimming and J lost 4 bases; unmatched junction nucleotides: 4. Using immunoSEQ multiplex PCR, the repertoire was profiled, and TCRdb retains in-frame clones only, with some absent. The sample has approximately 88,000 clones, about three quarters seen once. V gene TRBV11-2 combines with J gene TRBJ1-2, with 10 bases fitting TRBD1. The origin of this receptor is a human donor in a cohort sampled during active COVID-19. The sequencing input was peripheral blood. CDR3 in amino acids: CASSPTGGSYGYTF. CDR3 DNA sequence: TGTGCCAGCAGCCCGACAGGGGGCTCCTATGGCTACACCTTC.